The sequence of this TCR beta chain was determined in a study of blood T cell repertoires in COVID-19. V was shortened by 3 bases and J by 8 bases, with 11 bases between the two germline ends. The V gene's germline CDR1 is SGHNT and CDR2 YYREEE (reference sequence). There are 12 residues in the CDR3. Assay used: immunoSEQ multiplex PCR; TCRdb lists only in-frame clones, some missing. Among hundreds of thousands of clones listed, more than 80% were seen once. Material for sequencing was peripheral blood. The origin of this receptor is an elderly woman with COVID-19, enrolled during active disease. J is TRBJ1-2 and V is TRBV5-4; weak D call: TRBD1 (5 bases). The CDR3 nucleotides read TGTGCCAGCAGCTCTGACAGACGGGGCTACACCTTC. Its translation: CASSSDRRGYTF.